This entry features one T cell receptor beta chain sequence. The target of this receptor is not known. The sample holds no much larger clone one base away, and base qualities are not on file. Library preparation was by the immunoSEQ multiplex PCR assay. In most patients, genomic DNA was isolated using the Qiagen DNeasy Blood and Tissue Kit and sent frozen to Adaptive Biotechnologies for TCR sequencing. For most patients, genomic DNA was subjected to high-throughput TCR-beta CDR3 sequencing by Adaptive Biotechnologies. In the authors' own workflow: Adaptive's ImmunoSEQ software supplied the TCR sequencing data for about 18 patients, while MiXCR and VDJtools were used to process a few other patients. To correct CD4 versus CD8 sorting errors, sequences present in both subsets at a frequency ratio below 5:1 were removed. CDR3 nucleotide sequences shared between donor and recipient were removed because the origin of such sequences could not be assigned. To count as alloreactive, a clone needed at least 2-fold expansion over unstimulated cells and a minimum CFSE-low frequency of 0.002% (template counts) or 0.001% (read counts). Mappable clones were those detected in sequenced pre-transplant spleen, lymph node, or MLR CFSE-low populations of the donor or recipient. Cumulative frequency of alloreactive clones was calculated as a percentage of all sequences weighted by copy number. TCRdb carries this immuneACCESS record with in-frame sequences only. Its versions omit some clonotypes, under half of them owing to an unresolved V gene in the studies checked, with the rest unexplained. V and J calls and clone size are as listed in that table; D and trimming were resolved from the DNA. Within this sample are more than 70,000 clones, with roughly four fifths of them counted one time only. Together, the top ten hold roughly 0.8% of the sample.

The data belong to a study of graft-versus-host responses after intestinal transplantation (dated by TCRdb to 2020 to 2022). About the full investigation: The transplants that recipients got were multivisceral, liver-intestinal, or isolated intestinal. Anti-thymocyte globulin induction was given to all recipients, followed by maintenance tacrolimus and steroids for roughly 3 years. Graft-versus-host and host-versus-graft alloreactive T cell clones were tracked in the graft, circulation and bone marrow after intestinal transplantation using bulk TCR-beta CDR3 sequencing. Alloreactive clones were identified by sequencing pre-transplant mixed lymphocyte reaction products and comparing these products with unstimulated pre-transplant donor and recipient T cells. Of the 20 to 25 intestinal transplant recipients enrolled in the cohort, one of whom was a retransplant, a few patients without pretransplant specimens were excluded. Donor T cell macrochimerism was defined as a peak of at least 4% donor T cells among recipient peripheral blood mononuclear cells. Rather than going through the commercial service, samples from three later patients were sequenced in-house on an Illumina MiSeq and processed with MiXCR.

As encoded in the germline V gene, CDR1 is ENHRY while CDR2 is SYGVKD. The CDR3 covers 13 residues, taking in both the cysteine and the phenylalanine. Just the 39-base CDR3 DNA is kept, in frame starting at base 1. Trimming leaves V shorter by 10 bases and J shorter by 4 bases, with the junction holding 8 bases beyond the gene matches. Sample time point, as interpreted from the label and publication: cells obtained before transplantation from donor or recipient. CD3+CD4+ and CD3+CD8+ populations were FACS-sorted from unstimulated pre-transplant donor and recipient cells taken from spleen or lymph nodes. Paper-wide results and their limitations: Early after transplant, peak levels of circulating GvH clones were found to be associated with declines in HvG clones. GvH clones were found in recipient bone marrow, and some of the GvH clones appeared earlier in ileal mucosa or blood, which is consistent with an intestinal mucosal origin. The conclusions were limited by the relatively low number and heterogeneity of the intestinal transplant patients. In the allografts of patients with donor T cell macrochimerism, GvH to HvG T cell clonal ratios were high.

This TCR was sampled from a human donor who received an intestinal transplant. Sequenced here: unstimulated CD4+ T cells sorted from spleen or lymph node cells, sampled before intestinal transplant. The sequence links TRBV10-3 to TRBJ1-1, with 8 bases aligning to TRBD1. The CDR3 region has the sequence CATETGAGTEAFF. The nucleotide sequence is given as TGTGCCACCGAGACAGGGGCTGGCACTGAAGCTTTCTTT.